The 24 T cell receptor beta chains below all came from one sample that was sequenced in a study of T cells in Graves' hyperthyroidism and ophthalmopathy. The CDR3 regions of TCR beta were amplified from RNA transcripts. TCR CDR3 underwent first-round RT-PCR with the HTBI primer set. From the multiplex PCR reads, TCRdb called clonotypes with MiXCR, one entry per CDR3 protein. The sample has about 410,000 distinct CDR3 sequences; roughly 15% are singletons. Sequencing was done on a sample of blood. These receptor sequences come from a woman in her thirties with Graves' ophthalmopathy.

Comments on this clonotype: A much larger clone lies a single base off, so this may be a read error. The rearrangement links TRBV20-1 to TRBJ2-2; D unresolved. CDR1 and CDR2 (germline): DFQATT, SNEGSKA (reference sequence). This CDR3 region has 16 residues. The V and J ends lost 3 bases and 2 bases respectively, with 16 bases between them. CDR3 in DNA: TGCAGTGCTAGCCCCCGTGCTTGGGGAAACACCGGGGAGCTGTTTTTT. Its protein product is CSASPRAWGNTGELFF.

The chain has TRBV19 and TRBJ1-5; 11 bases map to TRBD1. The CDR3 totals 16 residues. Germline CDR1 LNHDA, CDR2 SQIVND (reference sequence). The V segment lost 3 bases and the J segment 3 bases; nucleotides outside the gene matches: 4. The CDR3: CASSIGQGANNQPQHF. The CDR3 coding sequence is TGTGCCAGTAGTATTGGACAGGGGGCGAACAATCAGCCCCAGCATTTT.

This clonotype appeared many times. The chain carries TRBV30 and TRBJ1-5, with TRBD1 matching 8 bases. The CDR3 consists of 17 residues. The germline V gene encodes CDR1 GTSNPN and CDR2 SVGIG (reference sequence). Germline trimming cut 6 bases from V and 1 base from J; bases unmatched to any gene: 14. The CDR3 sequence: CACAAGGGFGSNQPQHF. DNA for the CDR3: TGTGCCTGTGCTGCAGGGGGCGGTTTTGGCAGCAATCAGCCCCAGCATTTT.

This clonotype was detected many times. The chain uses TRBV20-1 and TRBJ2-3, with TRBD2 identical over 7 bases. This CDR3 contains 15 residues. Losses at the gene ends were 2 bases for V and 2 bases for J; bases not matched to a gene: 7. Germline-derived CDR1 and CDR2 are DFQATT and SNEGSKA (reference sequence). CDR3 residues: CSARSASGNTDTQYF. DNA of the CDR3: TGCAGTGCTAGATCGGCTAGCGGAAACACAGATACGCAGTATTTT.

This clonotype was detected ten times or more. The chain carries TRBV20-1 and TRBJ2-3; possible D gene TRBD2, 5 bases. The CDR3 runs 13 residues. Germline CDR1 DFQATT, CDR2 SNEGSKA (reference sequence). Trimming took off 2 bases at V and 3 bases at J, with 9 bases between the two ends. CDR3 in DNA: TGCAGTGCTAGACCGCTAGCAACAGATACGCAGTATTTT. Its protein product is CSARPLATDTQYF.

The chain combines TRBV10-1 with TRBJ2-7; 13 bases match TRBD2. Trimming removed 9 bases from V and 8 bases from J; junction bases left unmatched: 10. The CDR3 is made up of 14 amino acids. Germline CDR1 reads WNHNN; CDR2 reads SYGVQD (reference sequence). The CDR3 is CASRRTSGSGKQYF. The DNA of the CDR3 is TGCGCCAGTAGAAGGACTAGCGGGAGTGGGAAGCAGTACTTC.

This clonotype was detected ten times or more. The genes are TRBV12-3 or TRBV12-4 and TRBJ2-3, with D unclear. Deletions cut 5 bases from V and 0 bases from J, with 9 bases between. The CDR3 totals 14 residues. The chain's CDR3 is CASSQVSSTDTQYF. As DNA, the CDR3 is TGTGCCAGCAGTCAGGTGTCAAGCACAGATACGCAGTATTTT.

This rearrangement joins TRBV30 to TRBJ2-2; TRBD2 aligns across 12 bases. The CDR3 has 18 amino acids. Germline loops: CDR1 GTSNPN, CDR2 SVGIG (reference sequence). Unmatched junction bases numbered 9, after V lost 1 base and J lost 3 bases. The CDR3 bases are TGTGCCTGGAGTGCTCCTAGCGGGGGGGTAAAGTACACCGGGGAGCTGTTTTTT. This gives the protein CAWSAPSGGVKYTGELFF.

This clonotype was counted ten times or more. This chain joins TRBV11-1 and TRBJ2-1, with TRBD2 matching over 10 bases. CDR3 length: 14 residues. The germline gives CDR1 SGHAT, CDR2 FQDESV (reference sequence). The junction had 1 base not matched to a gene; V was cut back by 1 base and J by 7 bases. CDR3 protein: CASSLGTSGNEQFF. CDR3 in DNA: TGTGCCAGCAGCTTAGGGACTAGCGGAAATGAGCAGTTCTTC. The variable domain in full, completed from reference TRBV11-1 and TRBJ2-1, reads EAEVAQSPRYKITEKSQAVAFWCDPISGHATLYWYRQILGQGPELLVQFQDESVVDDSQLPKDRFSAERLKGVDSTLKIQPAELGDSAMYLCASSLGTSGNEQFFGPGTRLTVL.

This clonotype has at least ten counts. The chain carries TRBV28 and TRBJ1-1, with a tentative D call TRBD1 (5 bases). The germline CDR1 and CDR2 sequences are MDHEN and SYDVKM. There are 16 residues in the CDR3. The V and J ends lost 6 bases and 1 base respectively, with 18 bases between them. The chain's CDR3 is CASRNPGLLWNTEAFF. The DNA for the CDR3 is TGTGCCAGCAGGAACCCGGGACTCCTTTGGAACACTGAAGCTTTCTTT.

A word on this clonotype: This may be a read error, as it is one base from a much larger clone. This chain links TRBV6-5 with TRBJ2-7; D gene uncertain. Germline CDR1 and CDR2: MNHEY and SVGAGI. There are 15 residues in the CDR3. The CDR3 is CASSFGDKATYEQDF. For the CDR3, the DNA is TGTGCCAGCAGTTTTGGAGACAAGGCCACCTACGAGCAGGACTTC.

This clonotype was detected many times. The chain has TRBV28 and TRBJ1-6; possibly TRBD1 for D (5 bases). The CDR3 loop spans 15 amino acids. Germline CDR1 MDHEN, CDR2 SYDVKM. Deletions cut 2 bases from V and 9 bases from J, with 14 bases between. The CDR3 sequence: CASSLLQGDGSPLHF. CDR3 coding DNA: TGTGCCAGCAGTTTACTCCAGGGCGATGGTTCACCCCTCCACTTT.

This clonotype came up many times. This chain connects TRBV28 to TRBJ1-3, with D unclear. V dropped 6 bases and J dropped 8 bases, with 17 bases sitting between them. Per the germline V gene, CDR1 is MDHEN and CDR2 is SYDVKM. This CDR3 has 14 residues. The CDR3 DNA reads TGTGCCAGCAGCATACTGGCCAGGTATCACACCATATATTTT. As protein: CASSILARYHTIYF.

This clonotype was counted many times. The V call is TRBV5-1, the J call TRBJ2-7; 7 bases are shared with TRBD1. The V gene end was trimmed by 4 bases and the J gene end by 3 bases; junction bases not matched to a gene: 10. The germline CDR1 and CDR2 sequences are SGHRS and YFSETQ. CDR3 length: 15 amino acids. This CDR3 is CASSRPGQRIYEQYF. In DNA, the CDR3 is TGCGCCAGCAGCCGACCGGGACAGAGAATCTACGAGCAGTACTTC.

This clonotype was observed at least ten times. The gene calls are TRBV27 and TRBJ1-1; maybe TRBD1 (5 bases). Trimming took 4 bases from V and 4 from J, leaving 19 bases between them. Germline V gene data show CDR1 as MNHEY and CDR2 as SMNVEV (reference sequence). This CDR3 spans 16 amino acids. The CDR3 protein is CASSSPRVGQITEAFF. The CDR3 DNA reads TGTGCCAGCAGTTCCCCCAGGGTCGGGCAGATCACTGAAGCTTTCTTT.

This clonotype was picked up a small number of times. This may come from a read error, since a much larger clone is one base off. The chain has TRBV15 and TRBJ2-2; D uncertain. The V gene lost 5 bases and the J gene lost 6 bases, with 16 bases spanning the gap. This CDR3 spans 15 amino acids. Per the germline V gene, CDR1 is LNHNV and CDR2 is YYDKDF (reference sequence). CDR3 in DNA: TGTGCCACCAGCGGTCACGACCGGAAGGCCGGGGAGCTGTTTTTT. This sequence encodes CATSGHDRKAGELFF.

This clonotype was seen many times. The V gene is TRBV2, the J gene TRBJ2-1; D remains ambiguous. Trimming shortened V by 1 base and J by 4 bases, and 5 bases separated the two germline ends. CDR1 is SNHLY and CDR2 is FYNNEI in the germline V gene. This CDR3 spans 13 amino acids. The CDR3, as DNA: TGTGCCAGCAGTGAAGGGGGATACAATGAGCAGTTCTTC. The encoded protein is CASSEGGYNEQFF. The variable domain in full, completed from reference TRBV2 and TRBJ2-1, reads EPEVTQTPSHQVTQMGQEVILRCVPISNHLYFYWYRQILGQKVEFLVSFYNNEISEKSEIFDDQFSVERPDGSNFTLKIRSTKLEDSAMYFCASSEGGYNEQFFGPGTRLTVL.

This clonotype showed up many times. V is TRBV7-2 and J is TRBJ2-2, with TRBD2 as a possible D gene (5 bases). The V gene lost 1 base and the J gene lost 8 bases, with 17 bases spanning the gap. The CDR3 is 16 residues long. Germline CDR1 is SGHTA and CDR2 is FQGNSA. CDR3 amino acids: CASSLGWRSPPGELFF. The CDR3 bases are TGTGCCAGCAGCTTAGGTTGGAGGTCCCCCCCGGGGGAGCTGTTTTTT.

The chain couples TRBV19 to TRBJ1-2, with 8 bases fitting TRBD1. Trimming took 1 base from V and 7 from J; bases not matched to a gene: 8. Germline loops: CDR1 LNHDA, CDR2 SQIVND (reference sequence). This CDR3 has 15 residues. This CDR3 reads CASSIADGQGGGYTF. The CDR3 nucleotides read TGTGCCAGTAGTATAGCCGACGGACAGGGCGGTGGCTACACCTTC.

Ten or more counts support this clonotype. The V and J genes are TRBV28 and TRBJ1-5; D unclear. The CDR3 consists of 14 residues. CDR1 is MDHEN, CDR2 SYDVKM, per germline. Between the trimmed V and J ends, which lost 2 bases and 5 bases, there was a span of 10 bases. CDR3 DNA sequence: TGTGCCAGCAGTTTAGGACCAAAGGATCAGCCCCAGCATTTT. Protein sequence: CASSLGPKDQPQHF.

On this clonotype: This may be a read error: a much more frequent sequence differs by one nucleotide. The chain recombines TRBV27 with TRBJ1-1; D is possibly TRBD1 (6 bases). This CDR3 is built from 10 residues. The germline V gene encodes CDR1 MNHEY and CDR2 SMNVEV (reference sequence). The chain's CDR3 is CASGGHQACF. The CDR3 DNA is TGTGCCAGCGGGGGACACCAAGCTTGCTTT.

The sample holds many counts of this clonotype. The chain couples TRBV11-2 to TRBJ1-1; 7 bases line up with TRBD1. CDR1 is SGHAT, CDR2 FQNNGV, per germline. With V trimmed by 5 bases and J by 2 bases, 17 bases remained unmatched. This CDR3 comprises 18 residues. As DNA, the CDR3 is TGTGCCAGCAGCCTCCGCCGGCTAACGGGACAGCTCAACACTGAAGCTTTCTTT. Its protein is CASSLRRLTGQLNTEAFF.

This clonotype was seen a few times. The chain is built from TRBV4-2 and TRBJ1-4, with 9 bases matching TRBD1. J gave up 8 bases and V 1 base, and 11 bases lay outside the gene matches. The CDR3 extends over 17 amino acids. In germline, CDR1 is LGHNA, CDR2 YNFKEQ. CDR3 residues: CASSQGGTQGAGEKLFF. CDR3 sequence (DNA): TGTGCCAGCAGCCAAGGTGGGACACAGGGGGCAGGCGAAAAACTGTTTTTT.

This clonotype has ten or more counts. The rearrangement uses TRBV11-2 and TRBJ1-1; D possibly corresponds to TRBD1 (5 bases). Germline CDR1 is SGHAT and CDR2 is FQNNGV. V gave up 1 base and J gave up 4 bases, with 16 bases separating them. The length of the CDR3 is 16 residues. CDR3 sequence reads: CASSLAGDWGITEAFF. The DNA for the CDR3 is TGTGCCAGCAGCTTAGCTGGAGACTGGGGCATCACTGAAGCTTTCTTT.